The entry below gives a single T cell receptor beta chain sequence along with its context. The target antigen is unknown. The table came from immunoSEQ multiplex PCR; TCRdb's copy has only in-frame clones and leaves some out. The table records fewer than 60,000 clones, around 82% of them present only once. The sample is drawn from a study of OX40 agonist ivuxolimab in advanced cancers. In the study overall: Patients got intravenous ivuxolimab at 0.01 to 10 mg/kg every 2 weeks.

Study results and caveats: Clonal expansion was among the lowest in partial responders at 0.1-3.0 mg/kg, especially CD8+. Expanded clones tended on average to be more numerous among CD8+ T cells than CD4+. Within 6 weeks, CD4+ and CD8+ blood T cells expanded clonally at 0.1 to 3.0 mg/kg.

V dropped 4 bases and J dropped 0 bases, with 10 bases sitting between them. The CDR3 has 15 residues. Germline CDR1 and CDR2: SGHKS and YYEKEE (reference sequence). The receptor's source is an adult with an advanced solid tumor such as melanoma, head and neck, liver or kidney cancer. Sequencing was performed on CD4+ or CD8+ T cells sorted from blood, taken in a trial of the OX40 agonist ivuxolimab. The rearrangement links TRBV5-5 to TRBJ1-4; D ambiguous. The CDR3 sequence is CASSGRFATNEKLFF. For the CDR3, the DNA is TGTGCCAGCAGCGGAAGATTCGCAACTAATGAAAAACTGTTTTTT.